A single sample gave rise to the 28 T cell receptor beta chains below, sequenced in a study of blood T cells in healthy people across ages. Alongside a J-beta primer mix, a sample-barcoded 5' primer served in a second PCR lasting about 7 to 11 cycles. From the 5' RACE reads, TCRdb called clonotypes with MiXCR, one entry per CDR3 protein. The data hold 660,000 or so distinct CDR3 sequences, with under 70% observed a single time. The sequencing sample was made of blood. These receptors were collected from a man aged 55 to 69 in good health.

The chain couples TRBV10-3 to TRBJ1-2, with D uncertain. The germline V gene has CDR1 ENHRY and CDR2 SYGVKD. The CDR3 loop spans 15 amino acids. Trimming took 6 bases from V and 4 from J, leaving 18 bases between them. The CDR3 DNA is TGTGCCATCAGGCCCCAAGGATTGGAGACCTATGGCTACACCTTC. This translates into CAIRPQGLETYGYTF.

This clonotype has more than one count but fewer than ten. The chain has TRBV2 and TRBJ2-7, with 10 positions matching TRBD2. The J call is doubtful: the DNA matches TRBJ2-5 better. CDR1 and CDR2 from the germline V gene are SNHLY and FYNNEI. This CDR3 contains 17 residues. The CDR3 DNA is TGTGCCAGCAGTGAAGCGGGTAGCGGGAGGTGGCAGGAGACCCAGTACTTC. It is translated as CASSEAGSGRWQETQYF.

The rearrangement joins TRBV5-1 to TRBJ2-1; 7 bases map to TRBD1. The CDR3 sequence is 14 residues long. With V trimmed by 4 bases and J by 5 bases, 6 bases remained unmatched. Germline V CDR1 and CDR2: SGHRS, YFSETQ. Written as DNA, the CDR3 is TGCGCCAGCAGCATAAGGACAGGCAACAATGAGCAGTTCTTC. Translating gives CASSIRTGNNEQFF.

This clonotype was picked up a small number of times. CDR3 sequence: CASSPGLLYEQYF. The CDR3 DNA follows: TGTGCCAGCAGCCCAGGACTTCTCTACGAGCAGTACTTC. The chain employs TRBV7-2 and TRBJ2-7; D might be TRBD2 (5 bases). There are 13 residues in the CDR3. Germline loops: CDR1 SGHTA, CDR2 FQGNSA. The V end lost 5 bases, the J end lost 3 bases, and 11 bases lay between the germline ends.

The chain uses TRBV5-1 and TRBJ1-1; 9 positions agree with TRBD1. The CDR3 totals 15 residues. V trimming: 4 bases; J trimming: 3 bases; junction bases outside the gene matches: 7. Germline V lookup: CDR1 SGHRS, CDR2 YFSETQ. The CDR3 sequence is CASSLQGAKDTEAFF. The CDR3 nucleotides are TGCGCCAGCAGCCTACAGGGGGCTAAGGACACTGAAGCTTTCTTT.

This sequence joins TRBV20-1 and TRBJ1-1; a possible D gene is TRBD1 (5 bases). The V gene's germline CDR1 is DFQATT and CDR2 SNEGSKA (reference sequence). The CDR3 loop spans 14 amino acids. Trimming shortened V by 1 base and J by 4 bases, and 13 bases separated the two germline ends. The CDR3 bases are TGCAGTGCTAGAGTCCCCAGGGCGGCCACTGAAGCTTTCTTT. This codes for CSARVPRAATEAFF.

A single count supports this clonotype. The gene calls are TRBV20-1 and TRBJ1-1; no clear D. Germline values: CDR1 DFQATT, CDR2 SNEGSKA (reference sequence). Between the trimmed V and J ends, which lost 3 bases and 0 bases, there was a span of 14 bases. This CDR3 has 15 residues. The CDR3 is CSARIGAGLNTEAFF. CDR3 DNA: TGCAGTGCTAGGATCGGTGCAGGATTGAACACTGAAGCTTTCTTT.

V and J are TRBV3-1 and TRBJ2-5; 7 bases align to TRBD1. Germline loops: CDR1 LGHDT, CDR2 YNNKEL (reference sequence). V shed 5 bases, J shed 7 bases, and the junction held 10 bases outside the gene matches. This CDR3 has 14 residues. The CDR3 sequence is CASSTPGQLVTQYF. Here the CDR3 DNA reads TGTGCCAGCAGCACACCGGGACAGCTGGTGACCCAGTACTTC.

The chain recombines TRBV6-2 or TRBV6-3 with TRBJ2-3; 11 positions match TRBD1. V shed 2 bases, J shed 4 bases, and the junction held 5 bases outside the gene matches. CDR3 length: 16 residues. Looked up from germline, CDR1 is MNHEY and CDR2 is SVGEGT. For the CDR3, the DNA is TGTGCCAGCAGTTACGGCGGACAGGGGGCGTCAGATACGCAGTATTTT. It yields the protein CASSYGGQGASDTQYF.

This clonotype was counted at least ten times. The chain has TRBV5-1 and TRBJ2-5; TRBD1 matches at 9 bases. The germline V gene has CDR1 SGHRS and CDR2 YFSETQ. The CDR3 extends over 16 amino acids. V trimming: 3 bases; J trimming: 4 bases; junction bases outside the gene matches: 10. The CDR3 bases are TGCGCCAGCAGCTACCCCCCGGGACAGGGACGAGAGACCCAGTACTTC. Its translation is CASSYPPGQGRETQYF.

The rearrangement joins TRBV11-2 to TRBJ2-3; D tentatively fits TRBD1 or TRBD2 (6 bases each). Germline lookup yields CDR1 SGHAT and CDR2 FQNNGV. CDR3 length equals 17 residues. V lost 2 bases and J lost 0, with 15 bases in between. CDR3 bases: TGTGCCAGCAGCTTACGTGGCGGGACAACTAGCACAGATACGCAGTATTTT. Protein: CASSLRGGTTSTDTQYF.

This clonotype was seen only a few times. V and J are TRBV11-2 and TRBJ2-5; D could derive from TRBD1 or TRBD2 (5 bases each). Germline V lookup: CDR1 SGHAT, CDR2 FQNNGV. The CDR3 runs to 13 residues. V lost 5 bases to trimming and J lost 5 bases, with 12 bases between them. The CDR3 nucleotides are TGTGCCAGCAGCCGAGGGGCAGTCGAGACCCAGTACTTC. This gives the protein CASSRGAVETQYF. The full variable domain, its missing parts supplied by reference TRBV11-2 and TRBJ2-5, is EAGVAQSPRYKIIEKRQSVAFWCNPISGHATLYWYQQILGQGPKLLIQFQNNGVVDDSQLPKDRFSAERLKGVDSTLKIQPAKLEDSAVYLCASSRGAVETQYFGPGTRLLVL.

The CDR3: CASRQGNDYGYTF. DNA of the CDR3: TGTGCCAGCAGGCAGGGGAACGACTATGGCTACACCTTC. This chain connects TRBV6-1 to TRBJ1-2, with a tentative D call TRBD1 (6 bases). Germline V gene sequence: CDR1 MNHNS, CDR2 SASEGT. This CDR3 region has 13 residues. Trimming left V 6 bases short and J 3 bases short, with 11 bases between.

The chain couples TRBV6-2 or TRBV6-3 to TRBJ2-5; D remains unclear. CDR1 and CDR2 from the germline V gene are MNHEY and SVGEGT. The length of the CDR3 is 14 residues. The ends were cut back, 1 base at V and 1 base at J, with 7 bases in the middle. The CDR3 bases are TGTGCCAGCAGTTACTTCTGGAGCCAAGAGACCCAGTACTTC. Its protein is CASSYFWSQETQYF.

The V and J genes are TRBV5-1 and TRBJ2-1, with 9 positions matching TRBD2. The trim removed 2 bases at V and 10 bases at J, leaving 7 bases unmatched. The V gene's germline CDR1 is SGHRS and CDR2 YFSETQ. CDR3 length equals 14 residues. Here the CDR3 reads CASSFSRGGTEQFF. The CDR3 nucleotides are TGCGCCAGCAGCTTCTCGCGGGGGGGCACCGAGCAGTTCTTC.

The chain combines TRBV7-2 with TRBJ2-1, with 15 bases lining up with TRBD2. The V and J ends lost 4 bases and 13 bases, in that order; junction bases with no gene match: 5. Germline values: CDR1 SGHTA, CDR2 FQGNSA. The CDR3 loop spans 14 amino acids. This chain's CDR3 is CASSSGLAGGTQFF. CDR3 DNA sequence: TGTGCCAGCAGCTCGGGACTAGCGGGGGGAACCCAGTTCTTC.

Concerning this clonotype: A read error may produce the germline difference seen at one junction end. This chain joins TRBV3-1 and TRBJ2-7, with a possible D match to TRBD2 (5 bases). CDR1 is LGHDT and CDR2 is YNNKEL in the germline V gene (reference sequence). CDR3 length equals 13 residues. The CDR3 nucleotides are TGTGCCAGCAGCCATGTGGGAGCCTACGGGCAGTACTTC. Translating gives CASSHVGAYGQYF.

The chain has TRBV20-1 and TRBJ2-1; D perhaps matches TRBD2 (5 bases). Germline values: CDR1 DFQATT, CDR2 SNEGSKA (reference sequence). The CDR3 contains 14 residues. Trimming took off 4 bases at V and 8 bases at J, with 18 bases between the two ends. For the CDR3, the DNA is TGCAGTGCTACTCATAGGCGGGTGCTGGATGAGCAGTTCTTC. Translation gives CSATHRRVLDEQFF.

This clonotype has a handful of counts. The chain employs TRBV5-1 and TRBJ1-1; 7 bases map to TRBD1. Trimming took 4 bases from V and 10 from J; bases not matched to a gene: 16. This CDR3 has 15 residues. Germline V gives CDR1 SGHRS, CDR2 YFSETQ. CDR3 nucleotide sequence: TGCGCCAGCAGCCCGCGGGAAGGGGGCTTGGTTAGAGCTTTCTTT. Residues: CASSPREGGLVRAFF. The whole variable domain, filled in from reference TRBV5-1 and TRBJ1-1, reads KAGVTQTPRYLIKTRGQQVTLSCSPISGHRSVSWYQQTPGQGLQFLFEYFSETQRNKGNFPGRFSGRQFSNSRSEMNVSTLELGDSALYLCASSPREGGLVRAFFGQGTRLTVV.

The CDR3 sequence: CSARDPTGGLYEQYF. CDR3 bases: TGCAGTGCTAGAGATCCCACGGGGGGCCTGTACGAGCAGTACTTC. The chain couples TRBV20-1 to TRBJ2-7; TRBD2 might be the D (7 bases). V shed 0 bases and J shed 4 bases, with 16 bases lying between them. Germline CDR1 and CDR2: DFQATT and SNEGSKA (reference sequence). The CDR3 length is 15 residues.

The chain combines TRBV15 with TRBJ1-2; 7 nucleotides line up with TRBD1. The ends lost 4 bases at V and 4 bases at J; junction bases unmatched: 9. Germline CDR1 and CDR2: LNHNV and YYDKDF (reference sequence). The CDR3 has 15 amino acids. The CDR3 loop is CATSMGRQGAYGYTF. In nucleotides, the CDR3 is TGTGCCACCAGCATGGGGAGACAGGGAGCCTATGGCTACACCTTC.

V is TRBV5-1 and J is TRBJ2-5, with D maybe TRBD1 (6 bases). V was shortened by 6 bases and J by 2 bases, with 17 bases between the two germline ends. Germline CDR1 and CDR2: SGHRS and YFSETQ. The CDR3 runs to 15 residues. For the CDR3, the DNA is TGCGCCAGCAACAACCGGGACACTGGGCAAGAGACCCAGTACTTC. Its protein is CASNNRDTGQETQYF.

The rearrangement links TRBV6-5 to TRBJ2-5; no firm D call. The V end was cut by 6 bases, the J end by 11 bases, with 16 bases between. Germline loops: CDR1 MNHEY, CDR2 SVGAGI. The CDR3 totals 12 residues. The CDR3 DNA reads TGTGCCAGCAGACGGGCTTACAATGAGCAGTACTTC. Amino acids: CASRRAYNEQYF.

This clonotype was counted at least ten times. A much larger clone differs by one base, so this may be a read error. This chain connects TRBV29-1 to TRBJ2-5; D might be TRBD1 (7 bases). The V end lost 7 bases, the J end lost 7 bases, and 13 bases lay between the germline ends. The CDR3 has 11 amino acids. Germline V CDR1 and CDR2: SQVTM, ANQGSEA. CDR3 sequence (DNA): TGCAGCGGCGGGACAGCTCGGACCCAGTACTTC. It is translated as CSGGTARTQYF.

The J gene is TRBJ2-5, the V gene TRBV7-8; D not certain. The V end lost 1 base, the J end lost 1 base, and 13 bases lay between the germline ends. Germline CDR1 SGHVS, CDR2 FQNEAQ. This CDR3 has 16 amino acids. The CDR3 DNA reads as TGTGCCAGCAGCTTAGATGGAATAGGCCCCCAAGAGACCCAGTACTTC. This sequence encodes CASSLDGIGPQETQYF.

The chain couples TRBV27 to TRBJ1-6; TRBD1 matches 10 bases. The CDR3 contains 16 residues. J lost 7 bases, V lost 4 bases, and 7 bases had no gene match. The V gene's germline CDR1 is MNHEY and CDR2 SMNVEV (reference sequence). DNA of the CDR3: TGTGCCAGCAGTTACGCCCGGGACAGGGGAAATTCACCCCTCCACTTT. Its translation is CASSYARDRGNSPLHF.

V usage is TRBV9 and J usage is TRBJ2-1; unclear D gene. The CDR3 runs 12 residues. V was clipped by 0 bases and J by 15 bases, with 13 bases between them. Germline V gene data show CDR1 as SGDLS and CDR2 as YYNGEE. The CDR3 spells CASSVGDGPPFF. The CDR3 DNA reads as TGTGCCAGCAGCGTAGGGGATGGTCCGCCGTTCTTC. Combining the CDR3 with reference TRBV9 and TRBJ2-1 gives the whole variable domain DSGVTQTPKHLITATGQRVTLRCSPRSGDLSVYWYQQSLDQGLQFLIQYYNGEERAKGNILERFSAQQFPDLHSELNLSSLELGDSALYFCASSVGDGPPFFGPGTRLTVL.

The chain carries TRBV5-1 and TRBJ1-1; a possible D gene is TRBD1 (6 bases). The V end lost 4 bases, the J end lost 4 bases, and 14 bases lay between the germline ends. This CDR3 spans 14 amino acids. The germline V gene has CDR1 SGHRS and CDR2 YFSETQ. CDR3 residues: CASSPLTGTTEAFF. CDR3 nucleotide sequence: TGCGCCAGCAGCCCATTAACAGGGACCACTGAAGCTTTCTTT.